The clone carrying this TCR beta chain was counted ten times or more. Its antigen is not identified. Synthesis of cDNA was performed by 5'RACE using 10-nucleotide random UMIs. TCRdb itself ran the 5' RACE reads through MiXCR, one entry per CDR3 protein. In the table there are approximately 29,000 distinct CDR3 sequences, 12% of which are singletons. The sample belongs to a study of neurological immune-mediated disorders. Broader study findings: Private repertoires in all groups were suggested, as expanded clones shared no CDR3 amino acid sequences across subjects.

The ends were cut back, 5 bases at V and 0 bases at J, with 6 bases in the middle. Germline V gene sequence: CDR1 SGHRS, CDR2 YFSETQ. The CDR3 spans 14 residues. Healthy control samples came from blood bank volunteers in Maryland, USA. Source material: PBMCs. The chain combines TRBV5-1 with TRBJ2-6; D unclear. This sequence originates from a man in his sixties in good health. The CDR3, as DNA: TGCGCCAGCAGTTTGTTCTCTGGGGCCAACGTCCTGACTTTC. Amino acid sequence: CASSLFSGANVLTF.